This T cell receptor beta chain is from a study of shared clonotypes between healthy human individuals. Positive CCR7 selection of CD45RO-negative cells yielded the naive CD8 cells, and terminally differentiated effector memory CD45RA+ cells were excluded. CDR3 length: 16 residues. Trimming took 5 bases from V and 3 from J, leaving 20 bases between them. Germline lookup yields CDR1 MDHEN and CDR2 SYDVKM. Libraries were prepared by immunoSEQ multiplex PCR; TCRdb keeps only in-frame clonotypes and omits some of them. Of about 2.2 million clones listed, 85% to 95% are singletons. The gene calls are TRBV28 and TRBJ2-7; D may correspond to TRBD1 or TRBD2 (5 bases each). The sequencing sample was made of naive CD8+ T cells from PBMCs. This TCR came from a man between 18 and 29 years old in good health. Some clones in this sample may be carry-over from other donors' samples. The CDR3 spells CASSPRGHMGYYEQYF. DNA for the CDR3: TGTGCCAGCAGTCCCCGGGGCCACATGGGGTACTACGAGCAGTACTTC.